This T cell receptor (beta chain) was identified during a study of T cells expressing NK-cell markers. The CDR3 contains 15 residues. Looked up from germline, CDR1 is MNHEY and CDR2 is SMNVEV (reference sequence). Using the 5' RACE reads, TCRdb records one entry per CDR3 protein without DNA. Its table lists about 380,000 distinct CDR3 sequences. This TCR derives from a man aged 18-75 years in good health. The V call is TRBV27, the J call TRBJ2-7. Sequencing was performed on blood T cells: a sorted CD56 or NKG2C T cell subset, CD4+ or CD8+ T cells, or bulk PBMC T cells (not recorded which). CDR3: CASSLSGVSSYEQYF.